This T cell receptor (beta chain) was observed in a study of cytomegalovirus exposure and HLA in healthy donors. The count of this clone is one. No antigen is known for it. From germline, CDR1 is MNHEY and CDR2 SVGAGI. The V end lost 6 bases, the J end lost 4 bases, and 16 bases lay between the germline ends. This CDR3 comprises 14 residues. These donors were members of the roughly 110-subject validation cohort, a group separate from the approximately 700-subject first cohort. Study results and caveats: In vitro testing confirmed a few CMV-associated chains as specific for CMV antigens. Associated with cytomegalovirus, according to the listing, were about 160 TCR beta chains.

Clones were read by immunoSEQ multiplex PCR, and TCRdb kept only the in-frame ones, dropping some. Among approximately 270,000 clones listed, roughly 87% were seen once. The sequenced material came from PBMCs. This rearrangement joins TRBV6-5 to TRBJ2-7, with D possibly being TRBD1 or TRBD2 (5 bases each). This sequence was found in a man younger than 35 in good health and CMV-seropositive. Written as DNA, the CDR3 is TGTGCCAGCAGCCCCGGGACCGCCCCGTACGAGCAGTACTTC. This sequence encodes CASSPGTAPYEQYF.